Below are 27 T cell receptor beta chains sequenced from a single sample in a study of cytomegalovirus exposure and HLA in healthy donors. Here immunoSEQ multiplex PCR was the method, and the copy in TCRdb shows in-frame clones only, minus some. In the table there are 150,000 to 200,000 clones, approximately 89% of which are singletons. The specimen sequenced was PBMCs. Every receptor here comes from a woman aged 18-29 years in good health and CMV-seropositive.

This rearrangement joins TRBV2 to TRBJ1-2, with a possible D match to TRBD1 (6 bases). The germline CDR1 and CDR2 sequences are SNHLY and FYNNEI. V lost 7 bases and J 4 bases, leaving 10 bases between the germline ends. The CDR3 extends over 12 amino acids. The CDR3 DNA reads TGTGCCAGCAATACAGGGAGCTATGGCTACACCTTC. Its protein is CASNTGSYGYTF.

The rearrangement uses TRBV5-1 and TRBJ1-2; possibly TRBD1 for D (5 bases). Trimming took 4 bases from V and 2 from J, leaving 9 bases between them. The CDR3 has 13 residues. Germline-derived CDR1 and CDR2 are SGHRS and YFSETQ. CDR3 sequence (DNA): TGCGCCAGCAGCCAGACAGAGAACTATGGCTACACCTTC. Translation gives CASSQTENYGYTF. The full variable domain, its missing parts supplied by reference TRBV5-1 and TRBJ1-2, is KAGVTQTPRYLIKTRGQQVTLSCSPISGHRSVSWYQQTPGQGLQFLFEYFSETQRNKGNFPGRFSGRQFSNSRSEMNVSTLELGDSALYLCASSQTENYGYTFGSGTRLTVV.

Only one count was recorded for this clone. V is TRBV2 and J is TRBJ1-5, with 8 bases lining up with TRBD1. Germline V gene lookup returns CDR1 SNHLY and CDR2 FYNNEI. The CDR3 extends over 15 amino acids. V was clipped by 5 bases and J by 6 bases; unmatched bases: 9. The CDR3 is CASSPTGGSGQPQHF. CDR3 sequence (DNA): TGTGCCAGCAGTCCTACAGGGGGATCTGGTCAGCCCCAGCATTTT.

The chain links TRBV11-2 to TRBJ2-1, with 10 bases fitting TRBD2. Trimming took 0 bases from V and 8 from J; bases not matched to a gene: 7. CDR3 length equals 16 residues. From germline, CDR1 is SGHAT and CDR2 FQNNGV. The CDR3 DNA is TGTGCCAGCAGCTTAGATACTAGCGGGATATTCTATGAGCAGTTCTTC. This gives the protein CASSLDTSGIFYEQFF. Filled out from reference TRBV11-2 and TRBJ2-1, the complete variable domain reads EAGVAQSPRYKIIEKRQSVAFWCNPISGHATLYWYQQILGQGPKLLIQFQNNGVVDDSQLPKDRFSAERLKGVDSTLKIQPAKLEDSAVYLCASSLDTSGIFYEQFFGPGTRLTVL.

The chain carries TRBV6-1 and TRBJ2-5, with D maybe TRBD1 (6 bases). This CDR3 is 12 amino acids long. CDR1 MNHNS and CDR2 SASEGT come from the germline V gene. The CDR3 DNA follows: TGTGCAACAAGGGGACAACAAGAGACCCAGTACTTC. It codes for CATRGQQETQYF.

The chain recombines TRBV5-6 with TRBJ1-1, with no clear D. Germline V lookup: CDR1 SGHDT, CDR2 YYEEEE. The CDR3 has 12 residues. Deletions cut 4 bases from V and 8 bases from J, with 12 bases between. CDR3 residues: CASSLRVREAFF. In DNA, the CDR3 is TGTGCCAGCAGCCTGAGGGTTCGAGAAGCTTTCTTT.

The V call is TRBV28, the J call TRBJ1-2; D remains ambiguous. The CDR3 consists of 11 residues. CDR1 and CDR2 (germline): MDHEN, SYDVKM. Trimming removed 5 bases from V and 8 bases from J, with 9 bases in between. CDR3 DNA sequence: TGTGCCAGCAGTGACCGACACGGCTACACCTTC. Its protein is CASSDRHGYTF.

This sequence joins TRBV7-6 and TRBJ1-3, with 7 bases that match TRBD1. V shed 5 bases and J 2 bases; nucleotides not matched to a gene: 3. Germline loops: CDR1 SGHVS, CDR2 FNYEAQ. The CDR3 spans 14 residues. CDR3 in DNA: TGTGCCAGCAGCCTAGACAGGGCTGGAAACACCATATATTTT. Residues: CASSLDRAGNTIYF. The full variable domain, with the rest looked up from reference TRBV7-6 and TRBJ1-3, is GAGVSQSPRYKVTKRGQDVALRCDPISGHVSLYWYRQALGQGPEFLTYFNYEAQQDKSGLPNDRFSAERPEGSISTLTIQRTEQRDSAMYRCASSLDRAGNTIYFGEGSWLTVV.

There are a few counts of this clone. This sequence joins TRBV4-1 and TRBJ2-7; D remains unclear. This CDR3 is built from 15 residues. CDR1 and CDR2 from the germline V gene are MGHRA and YSYEKL. The V end was cut by 1 base, the J end by 1 base, with 11 bases between. For the CDR3, the DNA is TGCGCCAGCAGCCAAGTCACGGCGGCTTCCTACGAGCAGTACTTC. Translating gives CASSQVTAASYEQYF.

The gene calls are TRBV7-3 and TRBJ2-5, with 11 bases fitting TRBD2. The CDR3 runs to 19 residues. V was pared by 2 bases and J by 0 bases, with 11 bases of the junction left unmatched. CDR1 is SGHTA, CDR2 FQGTGA, per germline. CDR3 loop: CASSLGRLAGRGDQETQYF. Here the CDR3 DNA reads TGTGCCAGCAGCTTAGGGAGACTAGCGGGACGTGGGGACCAAGAGACCCAGTACTTC.

The chain joins TRBV27 to TRBJ2-1, with 8 bases aligning to TRBD2. This CDR3 has 14 amino acids. CDR1 is MNHEY and CDR2 is SMNVEV in the germline V gene (reference sequence). J was trimmed by 4 bases and V by 8 bases; bases with no gene match: 7. This CDR3 reads CASCLLAGYNEQFF. The CDR3 bases are TGTGCCAGCTGTCTGTTAGCGGGGTACAATGAGCAGTTCTTC.

J is TRBJ2-2 and V is TRBV30; a weak D match, TRBD2 (5 bases). CDR3 length equals 14 residues. Trimming cost V 6 bases and J 7 bases, with 18 bases left between them. The germline CDR1 and CDR2 sequences are GTSNPN and SVGIG (reference sequence). The CDR3 protein is CACQGRGRNGELFF. The CDR3 region has the DNA TGTGCCTGCCAAGGACGGGGTAGAAACGGGGAGCTGTTTTTT.

The chain carries TRBV7-6 and TRBJ2-7; 9 bases fit TRBD1. The CDR3 length is 15 residues. Trimming took 1 base from V and 6 from J; bases not matched to a gene: 7. The germline V gene has CDR1 SGHVS and CDR2 FNYEAQ. CDR3 bases: TGTGCCAGCAGCTTAGAACCGGGACAGGGTGTCGAGCAGTACTTC. Translation: CASSLEPGQGVEQYF. Together with reference TRBV7-6 and TRBJ2-7, the CDR3 gives the full variable domain: GAGVSQSPRYKVTKRGQDVALRCDPISGHVSLYWYRQALGQGPEFLTYFNYEAQQDKSGLPNDRFSAERPEGSISTLTIQRTEQRDSAMYRCASSLEPGQGVEQYFGPGTRLTVT.

The V and J genes are TRBV7-2 and TRBJ2-3, with D unresolved. CDR3 length equals 12 residues. The ends were cut back, 1 base at V and 7 bases at J, with 6 bases in the middle. Germline CDR1 reads SGHTA; CDR2 reads FQGNSA. The CDR3 here is CASSLEAYTQYF. CDR3 nucleotides: TGTGCCAGCAGCTTAGAAGCGTATACGCAGTATTTT.

The chain uses TRBV20-1 and TRBJ1-2; TRBD1 matches 7 bases. Germline CDR1 and CDR2: DFQATT and SNEGSKA (reference sequence). V trimming: 4 bases; J trimming: 8 bases; junction bases outside the gene matches: 4. This CDR3 spans 11 amino acids. CDR3 sequence: CSATQGVGYTF. The CDR3 nucleotides read TGCAGTGCTACCCAGGGGGTCGGCTACACCTTC.

The genes are TRBV4-3 and TRBJ2-3; TRBD2 is a possible D gene (6 bases). From germline, CDR1 is LGHNA and CDR2 YSLEER. The CDR3 has 16 residues. With 4 bases removed from V and 2 bases from J, the gap between germline ends came to 16 bases. The CDR3 DNA sequence: TGCGCCAGCAGCCCCGGGGTAGCGGATCCCACAGATACGCAGTATTTT. Encoded protein: CASSPGVADPTDTQYF.

The J gene is TRBJ1-1, the V gene TRBV6-5, with 10 bases lining up with TRBD1. The junction had 6 bases not matched to a gene; V was cut back by 5 bases and J by 3 bases. Per germline, CDR1 MNHEY and CDR2 SVGAGI. The CDR3 is 15 residues long. The CDR3, as DNA: TGTGCCAGCAGTCTCTGGGACAGGGGCGACACTGAAGCTTTCTTT. Its protein product is CASSLWDRGDTEAFF.

The rearrangement links TRBV5-1 to TRBJ2-7, with no clear D. The germline CDR1 and CDR2 sequences are SGHRS and YFSETQ. Trimming removed 2 bases at V and 4 bases at J, with 13 bases between. This CDR3 region has 14 residues. As DNA, the CDR3 is TGCGCCAGCAGCTTATCCAGGAAAGATTACGAGCAGTACTTC. It translates to CASSLSRKDYEQYF. The full variable domain, completed using reference TRBV5-1 and TRBJ2-7, is KAGVTQTPRYLIKTRGQQVTLSCSPISGHRSVSWYQQTPGQGLQFLFEYFSETQRNKGNFPGRFSGRQFSNSRSEMNVSTLELGDSALYLCASSLSRKDYEQYFGPGTRLTVT.

This chain links TRBV2 with TRBJ2-2; no definite D call. Per the germline V gene, CDR1 is SNHLY and CDR2 is FYNNEI. Between the trimmed V and J ends, which lost 3 bases and 1 base, there was a span of 6 bases. This CDR3 comprises 14 residues. The CDR3 DNA is TGTGCCAGCAGTGAGGAGATGAACACCGGGGAGCTGTTTTTT. It translates to CASSEEMNTGELFF.

V gene TRBV11-2 combines with J gene TRBJ2-5, with D possibly TRBD2 on 5 matching bases. CDR3 length: 13 amino acids. From germline, CDR1 is SGHAT and CDR2 FQNNGV. V was trimmed by 6 bases and J by 13 bases, leaving 21 bases between them. In DNA form, the CDR3 reads TGTGCCAGCAGTTACGATCTGACTACCCCGACGTACTTC. It translates to CASSYDLTTPTYF.

The chain recombines TRBV9 with TRBJ2-5, with D possibly TRBD2 on 6 matching bases. The CDR3 has 15 amino acids. Trimming took 0 bases from V and 5 from J, leaving 14 bases between them. The V gene's germline CDR1 is SGDLS and CDR2 YYNGEE. The CDR3 is CASSVVGTPGETQYF. The CDR3 DNA reads TGTGCCAGCAGCGTAGTAGGGACTCCCGGGGAGACCCAGTACTTC. Full variable domain (outside the CDR3, taken from reference TRBV9 and TRBJ2-5): DSGVTQTPKHLITATGQRVTLRCSPRSGDLSVYWYQQSLDQGLQFLIQYYNGEERAKGNILERFSAQQFPDLHSELNLSSLELGDSALYFCASSVVGTPGETQYFGPGTRLLVL.

J is TRBJ1-1 and V is TRBV10-2; no clear D gene. The germline V and J ends were trimmed by 2 bases and 7 bases, with 14 bases remaining between them. In germline, CDR1 is WSHSY, CDR2 SAAADI. This CDR3 has 14 residues. CDR3 nucleotides: TGCGCCAGCAGTGAGAACCGCGGAGGCTTTGAAGCTTTCTTT. It is translated as CASSENRGGFEAFF.

The CDR3 loop reads CASSIGHVNQPQHF. The CDR3 bases are TGTGCCAGTAGTATTGGGCACGTCAATCAGCCCCAGCATTTT. V gene TRBV19 combines with J gene TRBJ1-5; D is unclear. This CDR3 spans 14 amino acids. Trimming removed 3 bases at V and 3 bases at J, with 9 bases between. Germline V lookup: CDR1 LNHDA, CDR2 SQIVND (reference sequence).

This rearrangement joins TRBV7-9 to TRBJ2-1; TRBD2 agrees at 15 bases. The CDR3 is 18 amino acids. CDR1 and CDR2 from the germline V gene are SEHNR and FQNEAQ (reference sequence). V shed 5 bases and J 1 base; nucleotides not matched to a gene: 6. CDR3 loop: CASSRGTSGRKSYNEQFF. The CDR3 bases are TGTGCCAGCAGCCGCGGGACTAGCGGGAGGAAATCCTACAATGAGCAGTTCTTC.

The V gene is TRBV5-6, the J gene TRBJ2-1; 12 bases are a match to TRBD2. CDR3 length: 16 amino acids. Per germline, CDR1 SGHDT and CDR2 YYEEEE. J gave up 9 bases and V 0 bases, and 7 bases lay outside the gene matches. Here the CDR3 DNA reads TGTGCCAGCAGCTTGGGACTAGCGGGAGTCCTAGGTGAGCAGTTCTTC. Translated, it gives CASSLGLAGVLGEQFF.

The rearrangement joins TRBV30 to TRBJ1-5, with a weak D call TRBD1 (5 bases). CDR1 is GTSNPN and CDR2 is SVGIG in the germline V gene (reference sequence). Trimming left V 0 bases short and J 2 bases short, with 11 bases between. The CDR3 has 15 residues. The CDR3 is CAWSVQGEGNQPQHF. CDR3 coding DNA: TGTGCCTGGAGTGTACAAGGGGAAGGCAATCAGCCCCAGCATTTT.

The genes are TRBV28 and TRBJ2-7; D might be TRBD1 (6 bases). CDR1 and CDR2 (germline): MDHEN, SYDVKM. This CDR3 spans 14 amino acids. Trimming left V 6 bases short and J 4 bases short, with 16 bases between. CDR3 bases: TGTGCCAGCAGCCTAACAGGGTCAAGGTACGAGCAGTACTTC. It codes for CASSLTGSRYEQYF.